The source of this T cell receptor (beta chain) is a study of T cell repertoires in cytomegalovirus infection (dated by TCRdb to the late 2010s). Looking at the study overall: The HLA type of each donor mattered for the analysis, because public TCR beta signatures pointed to carriage of CMV infection along with the matching HLA type.

Relative to germline, V is 5 bases shorter and J is 0 bases shorter, with 10 bases between their ends. The germline V gene encodes CDR1 SGHTA and CDR2 FQGNSA. Reading from cysteine to phenylalanine, the CDR3 counts 14 amino acids. The read is trimmed to its CDR3 DNA, 42 bases read in frame from base 1. Instrument used: Illumina HiSeq 1500. Using fastp trimming at Q25 and MiXCR clonotype assembly, TCRdb reanalyzed the public sequencing data and kept in-frame beta chains. All rows with the same CDR3 protein become a single entry with the most common DNA and genes. Present in this sample are approximately 70,000 distinct CDR3 sequences, roughly 20% of which were seen just once. The ten largest make up around 77% of the sample. Here is what the overall study found, with its caveats: The ex vivo response was dominated by HLA-C-restricted CMV-specific TCR beta clonotypes, and the single most frequent clonotype in two of eight donors was supplied by these HLA-C-restricted clonotypes. In both this cohort and an independent cohort of some 350 donors, the cumulative frequency of public TCR beta family members distinguished carriers of CMV infection plus the relevant HLA type.

There are many counts of this clonotype. This clone's antigen is unknown. No qualities accompany the bases; no much larger clone lies one base away. This chain is built from TRBV7-2 and TRBJ1-2; confidence is insufficient to name the D gene. The sequence was obtained from a human donor in good health (CMV status not recorded). Some clones in this sample may be carry-over from other donors' samples. Sequencing was performed on PBMCs, sequenced either directly or after in vitro stimulation (not recorded which). The DNA sequence is TGTGCCAGCAGCCCGGGAGGTTCTAACTATGGCTACACCTTC. Translated, it gives CASSPGGSNYGYTF.